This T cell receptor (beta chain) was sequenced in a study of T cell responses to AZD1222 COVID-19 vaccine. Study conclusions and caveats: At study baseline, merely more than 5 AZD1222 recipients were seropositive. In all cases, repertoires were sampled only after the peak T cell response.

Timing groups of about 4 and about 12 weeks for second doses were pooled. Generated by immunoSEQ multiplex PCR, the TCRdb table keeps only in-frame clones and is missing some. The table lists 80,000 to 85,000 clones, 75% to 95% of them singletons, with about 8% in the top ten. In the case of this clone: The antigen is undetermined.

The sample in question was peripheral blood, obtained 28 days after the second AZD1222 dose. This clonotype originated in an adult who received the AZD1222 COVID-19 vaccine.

The CDR3 sequence: CASSLQGRRPQHF. In DNA, the CDR3 is TGTGCCAGCAGTTTACAGGGGCGGAGGCCCCAGCATTTT. The V call is TRBV12-3 or TRBV12-4, the J call TRBJ1-5, with D tentatively TRBD1 (6 bases). CDR3 length: 13 amino acids. Between the trimmed V and J ends, which lost 2 bases and 9 bases, there was a span of 11 bases.